The clone carrying this T cell receptor beta chain has ten or more counts. TCRdb fed the 5' RACE reads into MiXCR, producing one record per CDR3 protein. The repertoire has under 35,000 distinct CDR3 sequences, under 30% of them found once; the top ten carry about 27%. The sample originates from a study of neurological immune-mediated disorders. The CDR3 is made up of 12 amino acids. Trimming stripped 1 base from V and 4 bases from J, with 4 bases between. The V gene's germline CDR1 is SGHDN and CDR2 FVKESK. The chain couples TRBV14 to TRBJ2-5; D is unresolved. The sequenced material came from CD4+ T cells from blood. The receptor comes from a man aged 50 to 60 with HTLV-1-associated myelopathy (HAM/TSP). This chain's CDR3 is CASSQGLETQYF. As DNA, the CDR3 is TGTGCCAGCAGCCAAGGTTTAGAGACCCAGTACTTC. The complete variable domain, with remaining parts taken from reference TRBV14 and TRBJ2-5, reads EAGVTQFPSHSVIEKGQTVTLRCDPISGHDNLYWYRRVMGKEIKFLLHFVKESKQDESGMPNNRFLAERTGGTYSTLKVQPAELEDSGVYFCASSQGLETQYFGPGTRLLVL.